This T cell receptor (beta chain) was found in a study of cytotoxic CD8 clonotypes in ibrutinib-treated CLL (dated by TCRdb to about 2021). Notes on the research overall: The cohort had over ten relapsed/refractory and around 16 treatment-naive patients; 17 were IGHV unmutated. Of the 90 or so participants in the trial, about two dozen had longitudinal samples available. Cryopreserved peripheral blood mononuclear cells were obtained before treatment, at response, and at either sustained remission or disease progression. Every sample from remission and from progressive disease was obtained while the patients were still on ibrutinib. Responses were partial in around 24 patients and complete in 2; after median about 63 months follow-up, approximately 15 stayed in remission and 12 progressed. Response samples were obtained after a median of around eleven months of treatment, with a range of about 6 to 40 months. On average, each sample yielded 255,043 productive templates and about 94,000 productive rearrangements.

The research as a whole found: Public clonotypes were rare and either shrank or stayed stable during treatment, and the rise in clonality at ibrutinib response reflected expansion of private clonotypes. Baseline clonality was found to be higher than that of age-matched healthy donors and was strongly correlated with circulating CD8+ T-cell counts. At ibrutinib response clonality went up, during sustained remission it held steady, and at progression it dropped back toward baseline. Sustained-remission and progressing patients did not have matched sampling times, and lymph node repertoires were not examined.

The intended sense of this specimen's time point label: progressive disease on ibrutinib. For TCR beta library preparation, around 2.1 micrograms of genomic DNA were extracted from the cryopreserved PBMCs. Longitudinal blood samples from CLL patients receiving ibrutinib monotherapy were subjected to high-throughput TCR beta sequencing. The patients took part in an open-label, single-center phase 2 trial of ibrutinib monotherapy. As concerns this clone: Its antigen remains undetermined. No qualities accompany the bases; no much larger clone lies one base away.

Each clonotype received, on average, approximately 9.9x coverage in deep resolution sequencing performed on a MiSeq, where the target depth lay between 1 in 1 million and 1 in 200,000 T cells. The immunoSEQ hsTCRB Kit was used to generate the TCR beta libraries. The authors' analysis ran thus. The data were analyzed with ImmunoSEQ Analyzer and ImmunoSEQ Data Assistant, and V, D and J gene assignments followed IMGT definitions. Clonality, with values ranging from 0 to 1, was calculated as one minus the normalized Shannon entropy of productive rearrangement frequencies. Public clonotype analysis was restricted to overrepresented clonotypes comprising at least 0.05% of each patient's repertoire. Repertoires from thirteen age-matched healthy donors in immuneACCESS were used as clonality controls. TCRdb obtained this table from immuneACCESS and retained in-frame rearrangements with V and J assigned. These tables miss some clones; where compared with another copy, unresolved V genes account for less than half of the shortfall, and the remainder is unexplained. D and trimming come from the DNA, and the V and J calls and clone size come from that table. The sample table records 250,000 to 350,000 clones; around 69% of these occur just once. Approximately 5.6% of the sample is taken by the ten largest.

Looking up the germline V gene yields CDR1 SQVTM and CDR2 ANQGSEA. At the junction V is shortened by 4 bases and J by 1 base; bases outside the gene matches: 0. The CDR3, from cysteine to phenylalanine, totals 13 residues. Kept here is only the CDR3 DNA, which spans 39 bases and is read in frame from base 1. The clonotype comes from a human donor with chronic lymphocytic leukemia. The chain couples TRBV29-1 to TRBJ2-3, with 9 central nucleotides matching TRBD1. This specimen was PBMCs, taken at disease progression, from a patient treated with ibrutinib. The CDR3 amino acid sequence is: CSVGDRGTDTQYF. The bases read TGCAGCGTTGGGGACAGGGGCACAGATACGCAGTATTTT.